What follows is one TCR beta chain and its context. The study ran its PCR with 60 Vbeta and 13 Jbeta primers. Assay: immunoSEQ multiplex PCR; the TCRdb copy retains only in-frame clones and omits some. This sample has 120,000 or so clones, with 60% to 80% found just once. This CDR3 contains 16 residues. Germline values: CDR1 LNHNV, CDR2 YYDKDF (reference sequence). V dropped 2 bases and J dropped 4 bases, with 15 bases sitting between them. This record belongs to a study of cytomegalovirus exposure and HLA in healthy donors. Sequenced sample: PBMCs. This TCR derives from a man aged 50 to 60 in good health and CMV-seropositive. The J gene is TRBJ1-5, the V gene TRBV15, with D tentatively TRBD1 (6 bases). The CDR3 here is CATSRHGGRPNQPQHF. The CDR3 nucleotides are TGTGCCACCAGCAGACACGGGGGGCGGCCTAATCAGCCCCAGCATTTT.